One sample yielded the 32 T cell receptor beta chains listed below, sequenced in a study of shared clonotypes between healthy human individuals (TCRdb year 2020). CD8 naive samples consisted of CD45RO-negative cells that were positively selected for CCR7, yielding a CD45RA+CCR7+ population without TemRA cells. Library preparation employed the immunoSEQ multiplex PCR assay. TCRdb provides this immuneACCESS table in a form limited to in-frame rearrangements. Some clones are lacking; in checked studies, under half of them reflect an unresolved V gene, and why the rest are absent is not known. Within this sample are over 2 million clones, with about 95% of them counted one time only. 1% to 1.3% of the sample belongs to the ten largest clones. The sample comprised naive CD8+ T cells sorted from blood. In the paper's terms, the cell subset or site label means: CD45RA+CCR7+. The receptor source for this set is a man between 18 and 35 years old in good health.

The chain employs TRBV7-9 and TRBJ2-2; 8 positions agree with TRBD1. Trimming cost V 4 bases and J 0 bases; bases outside gene matches: 4. The CDR3 has 16 amino acids. From germline, CDR1 is SEHNR and CDR2 FQNEAQ (reference sequence). CDR3 coding DNA: TGTGCCAGCAGCTGGAGGACAGGGACGAACACCGGGGAGCTGTTTTTT. This translates into CASSWRTGTNTGELFF.

The rearrangement uses TRBV4-3 and TRBJ2-7, with D possibly TRBD2 on 6 matching bases. The CDR3 is 15 residues long. V gave up 0 bases and J gave up 2 bases, with 11 bases separating them. CDR1 and CDR2 from the germline V gene are LGHNA and YSLEER. This CDR3 is CASSQDEEGPYEQYF. The CDR3 DNA reads as TGCGCCAGCAGCCAAGATGAGGAGGGGCCCTACGAGCAGTACTTC.

The CDR3 DNA follows: TGTGCCAGCAGTTTAATGTATGGCTCCTACGAGCAGTACTTC. Protein: CASSLMYGSYEQYF. The chain recombines TRBV27 with TRBJ2-7; no definite D call. CDR3 size: 14 residues. Germline lookup yields CDR1 MNHEY and CDR2 SMNVEV (reference sequence). V lost 2 bases, J lost 0 bases, and 8 bases lay in between.

The chain is built from TRBV30 and TRBJ2-5, with TRBD2 as a possible D gene (6 bases). CDR1 is GTSNPN and CDR2 is SVGIG in the germline V gene (reference sequence). Trimming pared 4 bases from V and 4 bases from J, leaving 13 bases between. The CDR3 totals 13 residues. The CDR3 DNA reads as TGTGCCTGGACCCCTCTGGGGGGAGAGACCCAGTACTTC. It yields the protein CAWTPLGGETQYF.

The genes are TRBV4-1 and TRBJ2-7; D is uncertain. The germline V gene encodes CDR1 MGHRA and CDR2 YSYEKL. Trimming left V 3 bases short and J 2 bases short, with 8 bases between. The CDR3 loop spans 13 amino acids. CDR3 in amino acids: CASSHEDAYEQYF. DNA of the CDR3: TGCGCCAGCAGCCATGAGGATGCCTACGAGCAGTACTTC.

In regard to this clone: Other DNA variants within this sample encode the same CDR3. The V and J genes are TRBV5-4 and TRBJ1-2; TRBD1 matches 8 bases. This CDR3 is 14 amino acids long. Looked up from germline, CDR1 is SGHNT and CDR2 is YYREEE (reference sequence). With 0 bases clipped from V and 6 bases from J, the junction kept 4 bases outside the gene matches. The CDR3 DNA follows: TGTGCCAGCAGCTTGGACAGGGGGGCTGATGGCTACACCTTC. Residues: CASSLDRGADGYTF.

The rearrangement joins TRBV7-9 to TRBJ1-1, with D uncertain. The CDR3 length is 15 residues. Germline assignment: CDR1 SEHNR and CDR2 FQNEAQ (reference sequence). Trimming removed 5 bases at V and 1 base at J, with 14 bases between. CDR3 in amino acids: CASSPHAPANTEAFF. The CDR3 DNA follows: TGTGCCAGCAGCCCCCATGCCCCTGCGAACACTGAAGCTTTCTTT.

The gene calls are TRBV27 and TRBJ2-7; tentatively, D is TRBD1 (5 bases). This CDR3 comprises 15 residues. Per the germline V gene, CDR1 is MNHEY and CDR2 is SMNVEV (reference sequence). Trimming stripped 2 bases from V and 5 bases from J, with 16 bases between. CDR3 bases: TGTGCCAGCAGTTTACGACAGTCTCTAGTCCACGAGCAGTACTTC. Protein product: CASSLRQSLVHEQYF.

This sequence joins TRBV6-5 and TRBJ1-2; a weak D match, TRBD1 (6 bases). The CDR3 has 14 residues. Germline V gene data show CDR1 as MNHEY and CDR2 as SVGAGI. Trimming took 5 bases from V and 4 from J, leaving 14 bases between them. DNA for the CDR3: TGTGCCAGCAGTCGCCGGGACAACCCCTATGGCTACACCTTC. Its protein product is CASSRRDNPYGYTF.

Points on this clone: Other DNA sequences in the same sample also yield this CDR3. The chain combines TRBV7-2 with TRBJ2-7; no definite D call. Germline CDR1 reads SGHTA; CDR2 reads FQGNSA. This CDR3 is 15 amino acids long. Trimming removed 0 bases at V and 2 bases at J, with 11 bases between. The CDR3 protein is CASSLALGSAYEQYF. CDR3 DNA sequence: TGTGCCAGCAGCTTAGCGCTCGGCTCCGCCTACGAGCAGTACTTC.

A note on this clone: Other DNA sequences in this sample translate to the same CDR3. V is TRBV6-5 and J is TRBJ1-6; 8 positions agree with TRBD1. With 2 bases clipped from V and 10 bases from J, the junction kept 4 bases outside the gene matches. The CDR3 extends over 14 amino acids. CDR1 MNHEY and CDR2 SVGAGI come from the germline V gene. The CDR3 loop is CASSYGQGDSPLHF. Here the CDR3 DNA reads TGTGCCAGCAGTTACGGACAGGGCGACTCACCCCTCCACTTT.

The genes are TRBV2 and TRBJ2-5; 16 nucleotides align to TRBD2. Looked up from germline, CDR1 is SNHLY and CDR2 is FYNNEI. This CDR3 has 18 residues. J was trimmed by 5 bases and V by 6 bases; bases with no gene match: 12. The CDR3 sequence is CASSPGLAGGPVGETQYF. For the CDR3, the DNA is TGTGCCAGCAGCCCGGGACTAGCGGGAGGGCCGGTTGGGGAGACCCAGTACTTC.

The chain carries TRBV4-3 and TRBJ2-7; TRBD1 might be the D (5 bases). CDR1 and CDR2 (germline): LGHNA, YSLEER. CDR3 length: 19 residues. Deletions cut 0 bases from V and 2 bases from J, with 23 bases between. The CDR3 protein is CASSQDLGEYLSVPYEQYF. The CDR3 DNA is TGCGCCAGCAGCCAAGATTTAGGGGAATACTTGAGTGTCCCCTACGAGCAGTACTTC.

About this clone: This CDR3 is also generated by other DNA sequences in the sample. This chain connects TRBV9 to TRBJ2-7; 8 bases line up with TRBD2. Losses at the gene ends were 4 bases for V and 3 bases for J; bases not matched to a gene: 6. This CDR3 region has 14 residues. The germline gives CDR1 SGDLS, CDR2 YYNGEE. CDR3: CASSLGLAGYEQYF. The CDR3 DNA is TGTGCCAGCAGCCTCGGACTAGCTGGCTACGAGCAGTACTTC.

The DNA of the CDR3 is TGTGCCAGCAGTCCGGTGGGGGTGAACACTGAAGCTTTCTTT. It translates to CASSPVGVNTEAFF. The V call is TRBV27, the J call TRBJ1-1; the D gene is possibly TRBD1 (5 bases). CDR1 MNHEY and CDR2 SMNVEV come from the germline V gene (reference sequence). The CDR3 is 14 amino acids. V was clipped by 5 bases and J by 0 bases, with 10 bases between them.

The V call is TRBV6-5, the J call TRBJ2-3, with 7 positions matching TRBD2. The CDR3 is 16 amino acids. The germline CDR1 and CDR2 sequences are MNHEY and SVGAGI. The V gene end was trimmed by 3 bases and the J gene end by 3 bases; junction bases not matched to a gene: 9. The CDR3: CASSYMGGSGTDTQYF. In DNA, the CDR3 is TGTGCCAGCAGTTATATGGGCGGGAGTGGAACAGATACGCAGTATTTT.

The chain employs TRBV5-4 and TRBJ1-1; TRBD1 agrees at 8 bases. In germline, CDR1 is SGHNT, CDR2 YYREEE (reference sequence). This CDR3 is 14 amino acids long. V shed 3 bases and J 4 bases; nucleotides not matched to a gene: 5. The CDR3 loop is CASSSDRAGTEAFF. CDR3 coding DNA: TGTGCCAGCAGCTCGGACAGGGCGGGCACTGAAGCTTTCTTT.

V and J are TRBV4-3 and TRBJ2-7; D is possibly TRBD1 (6 bases). The CDR3 runs 14 residues. In germline, CDR1 is LGHNA, CDR2 YSLEER. Trimming pared 3 bases from V and 1 base from J, leaving 10 bases between. CDR3 sequence: CASSQGHVSYEQYF. In nucleotides, the CDR3 is TGCGCCAGCAGCCAGGGACACGTGTCCTACGAGCAGTACTTC.

The rearrangement links TRBV7-8 to TRBJ2-1; D not certain. There are 14 residues in the CDR3. The germline V gene encodes CDR1 SGHVS and CDR2 FQNEAQ. Trimming stripped 2 bases from V and 5 bases from J, with 10 bases between. The CDR3 loop is CASSLQRANNEQFF. The CDR3 DNA reads as TGTGCCAGCAGCTTACAACGGGCTAACAATGAGCAGTTCTTC.

This chain uses TRBV6-4 with TRBJ1-6; D gene unclear. CDR3 length: 17 residues. V lost 9 bases, J lost 0 bases, and 18 bases lay in between. In germline, CDR1 is MRHNA, CDR2 SNTAGT. Here the CDR3 reads CASPLLADSSYNSPLHF. CDR3 in DNA: TGTGCCAGTCCCCTTCTCGCCGATAGCTCCTATAATTCACCCCTCCACTTT.

The rearrangement joins TRBV6-6 to TRBJ2-3; the D gene could be TRBD1 or TRBD2 (5 bases each). V was shortened by 5 bases and J by 5 bases, with 14 bases between the two germline ends. The CDR3 sequence is 14 residues long. Germline V CDR1 and CDR2: MNHNY, SVGAGI (reference sequence). For the CDR3, the DNA is TGTGCCAGCAGTGGGGGAGAGATTGGAGATACGCAGTATTTT. This translates into CASSGGEIGDTQYF.

V gene TRBV2 combines with J gene TRBJ2-7; 9 nucleotides line up with TRBD2. J lost 1 base, V lost 7 bases, and 5 bases had no gene match. The germline V gene encodes CDR1 SNHLY and CDR2 FYNNEI. The CDR3 spans 14 residues. In DNA form, the CDR3 reads TGTGCCAGCAATGGCGGGGGGGAATCCTACGAGCAGTACTTC. Translation gives CASNGGGESYEQYF. The full variable domain, rest sourced from reference TRBV2 and TRBJ2-7, is EPEVTQTPSHQVTQMGQEVILRCVPISNHLYFYWYRQILGQKVEFLVSFYNNEISEKSEIFDDQFSVERPDGSNFTLKIRSTKLEDSAMYFCASNGGGESYEQYFGPGTRLTVT.

For this clone: This CDR3 is also generated by other DNA sequences in the sample. The genes are TRBV13 and TRBJ2-7; 8 positions match TRBD1. The germline V gene encodes CDR1 PRHDT and CDR2 FYEKMQ (reference sequence). The ends lost 1 base at V and 2 bases at J; junction bases unmatched: 4. The CDR3 loop spans 15 amino acids. The CDR3 DNA is TGTGCCAGCAGCTTAGCCGGGACAGGAGCCTACGAGCAGTACTTC. Translating gives CASSLAGTGAYEQYF.

The rearrangement links TRBV28 to TRBJ1-4; D gene ambiguous. This CDR3 has 15 residues. Germline values: CDR1 MDHEN, CDR2 SYDVKM. V gave up 1 base and J gave up 0 bases, with 6 bases separating them. CDR3 coding DNA: TGTGCCAGCAGTTTATTCCAGGCAACTAATGAAAAACTGTTTTTT. Protein: CASSLFQATNEKLFF.

The chain carries TRBV2 and TRBJ2-5, with 7 bases matching TRBD1. V was pared by 10 bases and J by 3 bases, with 5 bases of the junction left unmatched. This CDR3 comprises 12 residues. Looked up from germline, CDR1 is SNHLY and CDR2 is FYNNEI. The CDR3 region has the DNA TGTGCCACGACAGGGTTGGAAGAGACCCAGTACTTC. Amino acid sequence: CATTGLEETQYF.

CDR3 sequence (DNA): TGCGCCAGCAGTCCCTACGAGCAGTACTTC. Translation: CASSPYEQYF. The V call is TRBV23-1, the J call TRBJ2-7, with no clear D. TRBV23-1 carries the ORF label, with uncertain function. The V end was cut by 4 bases, the J end by 2 bases, with 0 bases between. This CDR3 contains 10 residues.

The rearrangement uses TRBV10-1 and TRBJ2-2; D not resolved. This CDR3 comprises 16 residues. CDR1 WNHNN and CDR2 SYGVQD come from the germline V gene (reference sequence). V was shortened by 0 bases and J by 2 bases, with 10 bases between the two germline ends. CDR3 sequence reads: CASSESAMDNTGELFF. DNA for the CDR3: TGCGCCAGCAGTGAGTCAGCCATGGACAACACCGGGGAGCTGTTTTTT.

The chain carries TRBV27 and TRBJ1-1, with D possibly TRBD1 on 5 matching bases. V lost 1 base to trimming and J lost 0 bases, with 12 bases between them. Per the germline V gene, CDR1 is MNHEY and CDR2 is SMNVEV (reference sequence). The CDR3 spans 16 residues. The CDR3 bases are TGTGCCAGCAGTTTATTCGGGGCTGTTATGAACACTGAAGCTTTCTTT. Translating gives CASSLFGAVMNTEAFF.

Concerning this clone: Germline is not matched at one junction end, which may reflect a read error. The chain is built from TRBV10-2 and TRBJ2-7, with TRBD1 matching 7 bases. The CDR3 is made up of 12 amino acids. Germline CDR1 and CDR2: WSHSY and SAAADI. The CDR3 bases are TGCGCCAGCAGTGAGGGGACAGAAATAGGAAACTTC. This translates into CASSEGTEIGNF.

The chain links TRBV4-3 to TRBJ1-3; D is undetermined. CDR3 length: 16 residues. V was cut by 0 bases and J by 2 bases, with 11 bases left in between. Germline CDR1 reads LGHNA; CDR2 reads YSLEER. The CDR3 nucleotides are TGCGCCAGCAGCCAAGATTCGTCTACCCCTGGAAACACCATATATTTT. Residues: CASSQDSSTPGNTIYF.

The gene calls are TRBV7-9 and TRBJ2-3; D is uncertain. Germline V lookup: CDR1 SEHNR, CDR2 FQNEAQ (reference sequence). This CDR3 is 13 amino acids long. V lost 10 bases to trimming and J lost 3 bases, with 14 bases between them. The CDR3 nucleotides are TGTGCCACGCAGAGTTTGGCGACAGATACGCAGTATTTT. It encodes CATQSLATDTQYF.

The CDR3 sequence is CASSPDEYYEQYF. CDR3 in DNA: TGTGCCAGCAGTCCCGATGAATACTACGAGCAGTACTTC. The chain combines TRBV27 with TRBJ2-7, with D unresolved. The germline V and J ends were trimmed by 5 bases and 3 bases, with 11 bases remaining between them. Germline CDR1 MNHEY, CDR2 SMNVEV (reference sequence). This CDR3 is built from 13 residues.